This TCR beta chain was recorded in a study of blood T cell repertoires in COVID-19. On the study more broadly: Collection of acute and convalescent COVID-19 samples took place in the United States, Italy and Spain. From T cells, B-cell-depleted T cells, or PBMCs came the material, which was cDNA or gDNA.

Per the original data handling: Reference gene primer amplification gave estimated nucleated cell counts. Assay used: immunoSEQ multiplex PCR; TCRdb lists only in-frame clones, some missing. That table gives V, J and clone size, and the DNA gave D and trimming. The data contain approximately 170,000 clones, about four fifths of them seen just once; the ten biggest clones take up under 8.5%. Trimming cost V 5 bases and J 1 base; bases outside gene matches: 4. CDR1 is MNHEY, CDR2 SVGEGT, per germline. This CDR3 is built from 15 residues. This clonotype originated in a man aged 40-50 years who had recovered from COVID-19. The chain couples TRBV6-2 or TRBV6-3 to TRBJ2-1; 8 nucleotides align to TRBD2. The sequenced sample was peripheral blood. The CDR3 protein is CASSPLAASYNEQFF. The DNA of the CDR3 is TGTGCCAGCAGTCCACTAGCGGCTTCCTACAATGAGCAGTTCTTC.